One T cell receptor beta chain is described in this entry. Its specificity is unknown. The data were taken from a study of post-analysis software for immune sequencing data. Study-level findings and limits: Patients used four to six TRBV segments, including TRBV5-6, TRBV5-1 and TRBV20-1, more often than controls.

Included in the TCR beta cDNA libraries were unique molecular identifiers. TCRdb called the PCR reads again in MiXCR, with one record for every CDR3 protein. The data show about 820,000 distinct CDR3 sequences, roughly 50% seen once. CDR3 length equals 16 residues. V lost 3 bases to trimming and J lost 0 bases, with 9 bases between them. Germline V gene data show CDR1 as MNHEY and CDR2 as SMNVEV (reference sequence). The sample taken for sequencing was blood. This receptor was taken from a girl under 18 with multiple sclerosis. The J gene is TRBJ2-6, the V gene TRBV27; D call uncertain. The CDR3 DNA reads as TGTGCCAGCAGTTTCTGGCTCAACTCTGGGGCCAACGTCCTGACTTTC. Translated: CASSFWLNSGANVLTF.